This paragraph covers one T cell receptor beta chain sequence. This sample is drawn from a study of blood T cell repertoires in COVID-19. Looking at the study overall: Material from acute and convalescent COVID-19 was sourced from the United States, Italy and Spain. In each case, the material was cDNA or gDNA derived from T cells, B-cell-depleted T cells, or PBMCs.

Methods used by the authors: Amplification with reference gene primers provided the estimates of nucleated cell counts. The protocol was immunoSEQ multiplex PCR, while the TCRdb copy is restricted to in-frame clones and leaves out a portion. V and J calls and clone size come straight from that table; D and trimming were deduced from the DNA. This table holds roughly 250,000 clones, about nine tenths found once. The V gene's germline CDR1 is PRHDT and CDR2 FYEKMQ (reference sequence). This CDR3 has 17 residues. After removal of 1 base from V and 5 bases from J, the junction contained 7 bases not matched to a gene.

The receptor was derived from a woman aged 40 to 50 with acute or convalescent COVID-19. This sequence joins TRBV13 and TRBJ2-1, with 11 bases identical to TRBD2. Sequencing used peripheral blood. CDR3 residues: CASSLELAGVSDNEQFF. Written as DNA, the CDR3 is TGTGCCAGCAGCTTAGAACTAGCGGGGGTCTCGGACAATGAGCAGTTCTTC.